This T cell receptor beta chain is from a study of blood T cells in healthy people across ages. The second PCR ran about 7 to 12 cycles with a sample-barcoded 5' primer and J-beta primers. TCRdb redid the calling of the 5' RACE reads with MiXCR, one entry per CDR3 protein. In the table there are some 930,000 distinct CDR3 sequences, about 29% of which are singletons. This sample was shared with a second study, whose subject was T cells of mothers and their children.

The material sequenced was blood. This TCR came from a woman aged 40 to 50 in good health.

The CDR3 sequence is CASSPRPQGAVTEAFF. CDR3 DNA sequence: TGTGCCAGCAGCCCCCGTCCACAGGGGGCGGTCACTGAAGCTTTCTTT. The chain links TRBV7-3 to TRBJ1-1, with TRBD1 identical over 9 bases. The germline CDR1 and CDR2 sequences are SGHTA and FQGTGA. The CDR3 spans 16 residues. V was clipped by 5 bases and J by 4 bases; unmatched bases: 11.